A selection of T cell receptor beta chains follows, all from one sample in a study of metastatic and nonmetastatic thyroid tumors. TCRdb called clones again from the PCR reads with MiXCR. The sample yields approximately 90,000 clones, approximately 11% seen once. Sequences were obtained from blood. These receptors came from a female donor with papillary thyroid cancer or a benign thyroid nodule (not recorded which). Some clones in this sample may be carry-over from other donors' samples. CDR3s include the opening cysteine and the closing phenylalanine or tryptophan. D genes are given only for firm matches. The listing skips clone size in some rows; elsewhere it reads once, few, many or a size class.

J gene | V gene | clone size | D gene | CDR3 protein | CDR3 DNA
TRBJ2-7 | TRBV5-1 | many | . | CASSLNLGGEQYF | TGCGCCAGCAGCCTTAACTTAGGGGGCGAGCAGTACTTC
TRBJ1-5 | TRBV2 | . | . | CASITYSNQPQHF | TGTGCCAGCATTACTTATAGCAATCAGCCCCAGCACTTT
TRBJ2-5 | TRBV4-3 | many | TRBD2 | CASSQDATTGGETQYF | TGCGCCAGCAGCCAAGACGCGACAACGGGGGGAGAGACCCAGTACTTC
TRBJ2-1 | TRBV20-1 | . | TRBD2 | CSARAEREGYNEQFF | TGCAGTGCTAGAGCGGAGCGGGAGGGTTACAATGAGCAGTTCTTC
TRBJ1-4 | TRBV20-1 | many | . | CSATGANEKLFF | TGCAGTGCAACGGGGGCAAATGAAAAACTGTTTTTT
TRBJ2-1 | TRBV7-3 | . | . | CAFSLSNVGTYNEQFF | TGTGCCTTCAGCTTAAGTAATGTCGGTACCTACAATGAGCAGTTCTTC
TRBJ1-4 | TRBV7-9 | many | . | CASSLGGEKLFF | TGTGCCAGCAGCTTAGGTGGTGAAAAACTGTTTTTT
TRBJ2-1 | TRBV20-1 | many | TRBD2 | CSARVSGKAYNEQFF | TGCAGTGCTAGAGTTAGCGGGAAGGCCTACAATGAGCAGTTCTTC
TRBJ1-2 | TRBV4-3 | many | . | CASSHGDGYGYTF | TGCGCCAGCAGCCACGGGGACGGTTATGGCTACACCTTC
TRBJ2-7 | TRBV6-1 | many | TRBD2 | CASKASGAYEQYF | TGTGCCAGCAAGGCTAGCGGAGCCTACGAGCAGTACTTC
TRBJ2-7 | TRBV10-3 | many | TRBD2 | CAISELTSGSFRTSYEQYF | TGTGCCATCAGTGAGCTGACTAGCGGAAGTTTTCGAACCTCCTACGAGCAGTACTTC
TRBJ1-6 | TRBV6-2/TRBV6-3 | many | . | CASSYSQLTRIPNSPLHF | TGTGCCAGCAGTTACTCCCAACTCACAAGGATCCCTAATTCACCCCTCCACTTT
TRBJ2-5 | TRBV9 | many | . | CASSAGAGGGLETQYF | TGTGCCAGCAGCGCCGGTGCCGGGGGTGGGCTGGAGACCCAGTACTTC
TRBJ2-1 | TRBV30 | many | . | CAWSGLGYNEQFF | TGTGCCTGGAGTGGGTTGGGATACAATGAGCAGTTCTTC
TRBJ2-2 | TRBV7-2 | many | . | CASSLGTATGELFF | TGTGCCAGCAGCTTAGGGACAGCAACCGGGGAGCTGTTTTTT
TRBJ1-1 | TRBV14 | few | . | CASSPLSRGNTEAFF | TGTGCCAGCAGCCCCCTGAGCCGAGGGAACACTGAAGCTTTCTTT
TRBJ2-7 | TRBV2 | many | TRBD1 | CASSRDRVEQYF | TGTGCCAGCAGTAGAGACAGGGTCGAGCAGTACTTC
TRBJ1-1 | TRBV27 | many | . | CASRPPGVNTEAFF | TGTGCCAGCAGACCACCGGGAGTGAACACTGAAGCTTTCTTT
TRBJ2-1 | TRBV10-3 | . | . | CAIAGAGFKNEQFF | TGTGCCATCGCGGGGGCGGGGTTTAAGAATGAGCAGTTCTTC
TRBJ2-1 | TRBV4-3 | many | . | CASSQSGATDNEQFF | TGCGCCAGCTCCCAATCGGGCGCAACCGACAATGAGCAGTTCTTC
TRBJ2-7 | TRBV7-2 | many | . | CASSLANSYEQYF | TGTGCCAGCAGCTTAGCCAACTCCTACGAGCAGTACTTC
TRBJ2-7 | TRBV20-1 | few | TRBD1 | CSASDPGQGAYEQYF | TGCAGTGCTAGCGACCCGGGACAGGGGGCCTACGAGCAGTACTTC
TRBJ2-1 | TRBV7-2 | many | TRBD1 | CASSQDRVINEQFF | TGTGCCAGCAGTCAGGACAGGGTGATCAATGAGCAGTTCTTC
TRBJ1-1 | TRBV20-1 | many | . | CSARASADTEAFF | TGCAGTGCTAGAGCGTCGGCTGACACTGAAGCTTTCTTT
TRBJ2-2 | TRBV12-3/TRBV12-4 | many | . | CASSLGGGELFF | TGTGCCAGCAGTTTAGGTGGAGGGGAGCTGTTTTTT
TRBJ1-6 | TRBV20-1 | many | . | CSARVPGRGRNSPLHF | TGCAGTGCTAGAGTCCCTGGCAGGGGACGTAATTCACCCCTCCACTTT
TRBJ1-1 | TRBV28 | many | TRBD1 | CASSSWTGLNTEAFF | TGTGCCAGCAGTTCCTGGACAGGTCTGAACACTGAAGCTTTCTTT
TRBJ2-3 | TRBV27 | many | . | CASSSSRDTQYF | TGTGCCAGCAGTTCCTCGAGGGATACGCAGTATTTT
TRBJ2-7 | TRBV6-2/TRBV6-3 | many | TRBD2 | CASSYSVSGRARYEQYF | TGTGCCAGCAGTTACTCCGTTAGCGGGAGGGCCAGGTACGAGCAGTACTTC